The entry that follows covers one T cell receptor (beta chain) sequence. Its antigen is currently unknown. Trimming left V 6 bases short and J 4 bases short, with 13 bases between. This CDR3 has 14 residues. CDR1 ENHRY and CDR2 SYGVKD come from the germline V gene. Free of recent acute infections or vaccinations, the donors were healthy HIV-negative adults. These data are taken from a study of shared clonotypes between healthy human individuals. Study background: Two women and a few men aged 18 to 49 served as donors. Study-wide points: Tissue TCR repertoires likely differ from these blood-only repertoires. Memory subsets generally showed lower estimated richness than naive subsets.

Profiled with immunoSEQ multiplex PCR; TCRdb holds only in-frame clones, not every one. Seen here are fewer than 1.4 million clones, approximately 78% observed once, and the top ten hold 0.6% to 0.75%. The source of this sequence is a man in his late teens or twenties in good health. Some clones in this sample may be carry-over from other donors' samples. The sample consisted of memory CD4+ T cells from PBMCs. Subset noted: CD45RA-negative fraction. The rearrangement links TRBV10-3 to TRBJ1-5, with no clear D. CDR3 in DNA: TGTGCCATCAGGTCGTCGGACCTGAATCAGCCCCAGCATTTT. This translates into CAIRSSDLNQPQHF.